The 17 T cell receptor beta chains given below trace back to one sample, sequenced in a study of blood T cell repertoires in COVID-19. TCRdb keeps only in-frame clones here, not all; method: immunoSEQ multiplex PCR. The sample contains approximately 140,000 clones, less than 85% of which appear only once. The sequenced material came from peripheral blood. The origin of the receptors is an elderly woman in a cohort sampled during active or convalescent COVID-19.

This clone is a singleton in its sample. The chain has TRBV11-2 and TRBJ2-3; 10 bases match TRBD2. After removal of 1 base from V and 0 bases from J, the junction contained 7 bases not matched to a gene. Germline values: CDR1 SGHAT, CDR2 FQNNGV. This CDR3 has 18 amino acids. In nucleotides, the CDR3 is TGTGCCAGCAGCTTAGTTCTAGCGGGGGTTTCCAGCACAGATACGCAGTATTTT. Translation: CASSLVLAGVSSTDTQYF.

The rearrangement uses TRBV3-1 (or the pseudogene TRBV3-2) and TRBJ1-4, with D hard to call. The CDR3 extends over 16 amino acids. Germline CDR1 reads LGHDT; CDR2 reads YNNKEL (reference sequence). The V end lost 4 bases, the J end lost 2 bases, and 14 bases lay between the germline ends. CDR3 sequence (DNA): TGTGCCAGCAGCCTAGGGAGGGCTTGGACTAATGAAAAACTGTTTTTT. Its translation is CASSLGRAWTNEKLFF.

This chain connects TRBV11-2 to TRBJ1-2; TRBD1 matches at 8 bases. CDR1 is SGHAT and CDR2 is FQNNGV in the germline V gene. This CDR3 is 17 amino acids long. The junction had 7 bases not matched to a gene; V was cut back by 1 base and J by 0 bases. CDR3 sequence reads: CASSLALGRGPNYGYTF. CDR3 sequence (DNA): TGTGCCAGCAGCTTAGCATTGGGCAGGGGGCCTAACTATGGCTACACCTTC.

This chain joins TRBV7-2 and TRBJ2-1; 12 nucleotides align to TRBD2. V shed 4 bases, J shed 7 bases, and the junction held 8 bases outside the gene matches. This CDR3 has 16 amino acids. Germline V gene sequence: CDR1 SGHTA, CDR2 FQGNSA. This CDR3 is CASSSRTSGIPNEQFF. CDR3 DNA sequence: TGTGCCAGCAGCTCCCGGACTAGCGGGATACCTAATGAGCAGTTCTTC.

The chain combines TRBV3-1 (or the pseudogene TRBV3-2) with TRBJ2-5, with 9 positions matching TRBD1. The trim removed 2 bases at V and 7 bases at J, leaving 8 bases unmatched. Germline V gene data show CDR1 as LGHDT and CDR2 as YNNKEL (reference sequence). The CDR3 runs 15 residues. This CDR3 reads CASSQRTGATGTQYF. The CDR3, as DNA: TGTGCCAGCAGCCAAAGGACAGGGGCCACGGGGACCCAGTACTTC.

The chain links TRBV7-2 to TRBJ2-3; no clear D gene. This CDR3 is 13 amino acids long. CDR1 and CDR2 from the germline V gene are SGHTA and FQGNSA. V lost 2 bases, J lost 5 bases, and 8 bases lay in between. The CDR3 bases are TGTGCCAGCAGCTTATTTCCCCGAGATACGCAGTATTTT. This sequence encodes CASSLFPRDTQYF.

This chain joins TRBV2 and TRBJ1-2, with unresolved D. Germline V CDR1 and CDR2: SNHLY, FYNNEI. Trimming took off 7 bases at V and 0 bases at J, with 9 bases between the two ends. The CDR3 covers 13 residues. This CDR3 reads CASTQISNYGYTF. As DNA, the CDR3 is TGTGCCAGCACCCAAATTTCTAACTATGGCTACACCTTC.

This chain uses TRBV28 with TRBJ2-2; weak D call: TRBD1 (5 bases). Trimming cost V 2 bases and J 8 bases, with 6 bases left between them. Germline CDR1 is MDHEN and CDR2 is SYDVKM. This CDR3 is built from 12 residues. The DNA for the CDR3 is TGTGCCAGCAGTTTAAGGGGAGGGGAGCTGTTTTTT. Translating it yields CASSLRGGELFF.

CDR3 nucleotides: TGCGCCAGCAGCTTGGGAACAGGGGGGGTCAATGAGCAGTTCTTC. The encoded protein is CASSLGTGGVNEQFF. This sequence joins TRBV5-1 and TRBJ2-1, with D possibly TRBD1 on 8 matching bases. CDR3 length: 15 residues. Trimming stripped 0 bases from V and 6 bases from J, with 13 bases between. In germline, CDR1 is SGHRS, CDR2 YFSETQ.

This clone appeared a single time. The chain links TRBV19 to TRBJ2-1; D remains ambiguous. The CDR3 has 14 amino acids. Germline V gives CDR1 LNHDA, CDR2 SQIVND (reference sequence). The ends were cut back, 7 bases at V and 5 bases at J, with 15 bases in the middle. The CDR3 is CASISPQAHNEQFF. The DNA of the CDR3 is TGTGCCAGTATCTCCCCGCAGGCGCACAATGAGCAGTTCTTC.

Many counts were recorded for this clone. This rearrangement joins TRBV28 to TRBJ1-5, with 8 bases lining up with TRBD1. J lost 2 bases, V lost 8 bases, and 5 bases had no gene match. The CDR3 is 14 amino acids. Germline CDR1 MDHEN, CDR2 SYDVKM. The CDR3 bases are TGTGCCAGCCAGGAGGGACAGGGCAATCAGCCCCAGCATTTT. Encoded protein: CASQEGQGNQPQHF.

The chain uses TRBV19 and TRBJ1-1; D unresolved. Trimming pared 7 bases from V and 6 bases from J, leaving 18 bases between. Germline V lookup: CDR1 LNHDA, CDR2 SQIVND (reference sequence). CDR3 length equals 14 residues. This CDR3 reads CASILIGIESEAFF. CDR3 coding DNA: TGTGCCAGTATCCTGATCGGTATCGAATCTGAAGCTTTCTTT.

This chain uses TRBV19 with TRBJ2-1; D may be TRBD2 (7 bases). Deletions cut 2 bases from V and 7 bases from J, with 21 bases between. The germline V gene encodes CDR1 LNHDA and CDR2 SQIVND (reference sequence). The CDR3 contains 17 residues. The CDR3 sequence is CASSIRGARLVTNEQFF. In nucleotides, the CDR3 is TGTGCCAGTAGTATACGGGGGGCCCGCCTTGTTACTAATGAGCAGTTCTTC.

The V gene is TRBV5-1, the J gene TRBJ2-6, with TRBD1 matching over 10 bases. Germline CDR1 SGHRS, CDR2 YFSETQ. The CDR3 sequence is 18 residues long. V dropped 0 bases and J dropped 7; count of bases not matched to a gene: 10. The CDR3 reads CASSLGGQGPEIANVLTF. As DNA, the CDR3 is TGCGCCAGCAGCTTGGGGGGACAGGGGCCCGAGATCGCCAACGTCCTGACTTTC.

The chain combines TRBV5-6 with TRBJ2-2; 10 bases align to TRBD1. The length of the CDR3 is 16 residues. From germline, CDR1 is SGHDT and CDR2 YYEEEE. V trimming: 4 bases; J trimming: 5 bases; junction bases outside the gene matches: 8. CDR3 residues: CASSPGQGKWTGELFF. CDR3 bases: TGTGCCAGCAGCCCGGGACAGGGGAAGTGGACCGGGGAGCTGTTTTTT.

This clone was observed at least ten times. The chain joins TRBV5-1 to TRBJ1-4; no clear D gene. CDR3 length: 14 amino acids. Trimming pared 3 bases from V and 7 bases from J, leaving 13 bases between. CDR1 SGHRS and CDR2 YFSETQ come from the germline V gene. The CDR3 DNA reads as TGCGCCAGCAGCTACCAAATCCCCGGTGAAAAACTGTTTTTT. Its protein is CASSYQIPGEKLFF.

The gene calls are TRBV5-1 and TRBJ1-1, with D tentatively TRBD1 (5 bases). V was cut by 4 bases and J by 0 bases, with 10 bases left in between. The V gene's germline CDR1 is SGHRS and CDR2 YFSETQ. CDR3 length: 14 amino acids. This CDR3 is CASSVQVMNTEAFF. The CDR3 region has the DNA TGCGCCAGCAGCGTACAGGTGATGAACACTGAAGCTTTCTTT.